Included here is one T cell receptor beta chain sequence, with context. The data are from a study of T cell clones after liver transplantation. Method: immunoSEQ multiplex PCR; TCRdb's copy keeps in-frame clones and lacks some. The sample includes 85,000 to 110,000 clones, about 86% of them seen just once. Trimming took 9 bases from V and 1 from J, leaving 12 bases between them. CDR1 is LNHNV, CDR2 YYDKDF, per germline (reference sequence). The CDR3 is made up of 13 amino acids. Sequences were derived from CD4+ T cells from blood, sampled around 44 months after liver transplant. The sequence was obtained from a human patient who received a liver transplant. The graft donor may have contributed some T cells. The gene calls are TRBV15 and TRBJ1-1, with no clear D. The chain's CDR3 is CATTGHPNTEAFF. CDR3 nucleotides: TGTGCCACTACTGGGCACCCGAACACTGAAGCTTTCTTT.